This T cell receptor (beta chain) derives from a study of CD4 and CD8 cells across lung adenocarcinoma regions. Using its own MiXCR run on the PCR reads, TCRdb lists one record per CDR3 protein. The sample lists approximately 10,000 distinct CDR3 sequences; under 50% were seen once. This clonotype was counted only a few times. V was cut by 0 bases and J by 3 bases, with 16 bases left in between. The CDR3 consists of 17 residues. Germline V gene data show CDR1 as SGHRS and CDR2 as YFSETQ. Donors had localized lung adenocarcinoma, a non-small cell lung cancer. V is TRBV5-1 and J is TRBJ2-1; maybe TRBD1 (7 bases). This sequence was found in a male donor with lung adenocarcinoma. The CD4 and CD8 labels of this study may be unreliable. The sequenced sample consisted of CD8+ T cells from the margin of a lung tumor. For the CDR3, the DNA is TGCGCCAGCAGCTTGGAGGGGGCCGGGAGTAGCTACAATGAGCAGTTCTTC. Translated, it gives CASSLEGAGSSYNEQFF.